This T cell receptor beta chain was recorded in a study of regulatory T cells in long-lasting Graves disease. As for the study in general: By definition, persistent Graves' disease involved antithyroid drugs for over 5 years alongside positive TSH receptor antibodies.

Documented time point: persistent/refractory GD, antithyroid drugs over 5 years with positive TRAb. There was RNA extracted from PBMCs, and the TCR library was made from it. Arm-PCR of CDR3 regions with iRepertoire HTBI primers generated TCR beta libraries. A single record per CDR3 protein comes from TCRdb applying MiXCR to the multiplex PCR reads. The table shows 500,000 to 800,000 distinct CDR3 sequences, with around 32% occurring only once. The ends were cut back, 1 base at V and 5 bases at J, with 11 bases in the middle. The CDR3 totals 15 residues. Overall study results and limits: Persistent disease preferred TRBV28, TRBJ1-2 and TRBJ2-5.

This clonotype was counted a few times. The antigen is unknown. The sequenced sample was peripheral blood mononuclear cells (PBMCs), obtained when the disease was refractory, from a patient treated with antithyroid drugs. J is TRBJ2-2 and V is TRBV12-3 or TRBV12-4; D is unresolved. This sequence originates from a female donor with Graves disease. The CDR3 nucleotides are TGTGCCAGCAGTTTAGTGGTAGGCCGGACCGGGGAGCTGTTTTTT. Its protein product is CASSLVVGRTGELFF.